What follows are 4 T cell receptor beta chains derived from one specimen sequenced in a study of T cells in Graves' hyperthyroidism and ophthalmopathy. What was amplified from RNA transcripts were TCR beta CDR3 regions. In the first-round RT-PCR of the TCR CDR3, the HTBI primer set was used. One entry per CDR3 protein, called by TCRdb with MiXCR from the multiplex PCR reads. The sample yields 300,000 to 400,000 distinct CDR3 sequences, 15% to 20% seen once. The sequenced material came from blood. All receptors derive from a woman between 45 and 65 years old with Graves' hyperthyroidism.

This clonotype came up many times. The chain uses TRBV2 and TRBJ2-1; 8 nucleotides line up with TRBD2. V was clipped by 6 bases and J by 0 bases; unmatched bases: 4. This CDR3 has 15 amino acids. CDR1 SNHLY and CDR2 FYNNEI come from the germline V gene. CDR3 sequence reads: CASSIAGYSYNEQFF. The CDR3 coding sequence is TGTGCCAGCAGCATAGCGGGGTACTCCTACAATGAGCAGTTCTTC.

This clonotype was observed at least ten times. The chain joins TRBV20-1 to TRBJ2-3; possible D gene TRBD2, 6 bases. Germline CDR1 reads DFQATT; CDR2 reads SNEGSKA (reference sequence). This CDR3 region has 15 residues. The V and J ends lost 0 bases and 4 bases respectively, with 14 bases between them. The CDR3 protein is CSARDRRRDPDTQYF. Written as DNA, the CDR3 is TGCAGTGCTAGAGATCGAAGGCGGGACCCAGATACGCAGTATTTT.

This clonotype was observed many times. This chain links TRBV7-3 with TRBJ1-1; D gene uncertain. V was cut by 1 base and J by 0 bases, with 12 bases left in between. The CDR3 has 16 residues. Germline values: CDR1 SGHTA, CDR2 FQGTGA. CDR3 in DNA: TGTGCCAGCAGCTTAAACCCAGGAGGCATGAACACTGAAGCTTTCTTT. The encoded protein is CASSLNPGGMNTEAFF.

The rearrangement links TRBV20-1 to TRBJ1-6, with 7 nucleotides matching TRBD1. Losses at the gene ends were 5 bases for V and 5 bases for J; bases not matched to a gene: 9. Per germline, CDR1 DFQATT and CDR2 SNEGSKA (reference sequence). This CDR3 comprises 15 residues. CDR3 DNA: TGCAGTGCTCCCCAGCTCCAGGGGGATAATTCACCCCTCCACTTT. The encoded protein is CSAPQLQGDNSPLHF.